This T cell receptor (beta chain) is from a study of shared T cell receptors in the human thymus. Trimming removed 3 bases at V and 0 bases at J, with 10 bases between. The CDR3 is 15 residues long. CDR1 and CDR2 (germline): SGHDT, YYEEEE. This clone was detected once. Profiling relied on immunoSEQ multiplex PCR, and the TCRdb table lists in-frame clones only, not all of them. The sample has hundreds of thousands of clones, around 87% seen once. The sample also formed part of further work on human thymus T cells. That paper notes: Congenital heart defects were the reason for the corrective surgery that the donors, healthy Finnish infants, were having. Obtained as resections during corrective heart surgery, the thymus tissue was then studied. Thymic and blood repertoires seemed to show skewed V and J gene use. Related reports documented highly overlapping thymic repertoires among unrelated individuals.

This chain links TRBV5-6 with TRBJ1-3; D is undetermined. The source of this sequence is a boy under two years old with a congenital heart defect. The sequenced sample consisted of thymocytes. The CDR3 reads CASSYRGVSGNTIYF. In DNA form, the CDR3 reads TGTGCCAGCAGCTATCGCGGAGTCTCTGGAAACACCATATATTTT. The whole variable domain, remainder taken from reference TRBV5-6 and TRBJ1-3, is DAGVTQSPTHLIKTRGQQVTLRCSPKSGHDTVSWYQQALGQGPQFIFQYYEEEERQRGNFPDRFSGHQFPNYSSELNVNALLLGDSALYLCASSYRGVSGNTIYFGEGSWLTVV.